Included here is one TCR beta chain sequence, with context. No antigen is known for it. The sample originates from a study of cytomegalovirus exposure and HLA in healthy donors. Whole-study results and caveats: Prior analysis indicated that the majority of TCR beta V segments exhibited productivity approximately 87% or approximately 30% of the time. Later on, an analysis tied 15,000 to 20,000 TCR beta sequences to HLA alleles at 0.05 false discovery rate. 164 TCR beta chains were listed as cytomegalovirus-associated.

The PCR had 60 Vbeta and 13 Jbeta primers. Original analysis: The count from a later analysis was 79 million or so unique TCR beta chains, approximately 9.9 million of them shared. Libraries were prepared by immunoSEQ multiplex PCR; TCRdb keeps only in-frame clonotypes and omits some of them. D and trimming were read from the DNA, whereas the V and J calls and clone size are those reported in that table. The table records 80,000 to 100,000 clones, about 67% of them present only once. Germline V gene data show CDR1 as SGHDT and CDR2 as YYEEEE. The CDR3 covers 13 residues. V was cut by 2 bases and J by 8 bases, with 13 bases left in between.

The source material was PBMCs. The receptor was isolated from a woman younger than 35 in good health and CMV-seropositive. The chain carries TRBV5-6 and TRBJ1-2; tentative D call: TRBD1 (5 bases). CDR3 loop: CASSFVREGGYTF. The CDR3 nucleotides are TGTGCCAGCAGCTTTGTCAGGGAGGGCGGCTACACCTTC.